This T cell receptor beta chain originates from a study of blood T cell repertoires in COVID-19. Study context: Nucleic acid was either cDNA or gDNA, and it came from T cells, B-cell-depleted T cells, or PBMCs.

This clone appeared a single time. V lost 6 bases and J 5 bases, leaving 11 bases between the germline ends. The germline gives CDR1 MDHEN, CDR2 SYDVKM. CDR3 length: 13 residues. Living in under 30 US areas, the participants were between about 18 and 95 years of age. Assignments of participants to cohorts depended upon their own reported clinical history. The data were produced by immunoSEQ multiplex PCR, yet TCRdb's version contains in-frame clones alone and is incomplete. The sample lists some 490,000 clones, roughly nine tenths occurring once. The receptor was derived from a woman aged 60-75 years who had recovered from COVID-19. The sample was PBMCs or T cells enriched from blood (not recorded which). The chain recombines TRBV28 with TRBJ1-5; TRBD1 is a possible D gene (5 bases). CDR3 protein: CASRRDPHQPQHF. The CDR3 DNA sequence: TGTGCCAGCAGGCGGGACCCTCATCAGCCCCAGCATTTT.